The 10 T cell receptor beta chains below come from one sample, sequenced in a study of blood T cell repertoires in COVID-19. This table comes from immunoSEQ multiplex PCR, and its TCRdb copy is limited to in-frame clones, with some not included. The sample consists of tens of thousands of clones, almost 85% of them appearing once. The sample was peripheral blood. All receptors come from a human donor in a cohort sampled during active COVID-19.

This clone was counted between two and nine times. This CDR3 is CASSQVSGVNTEAFF. The CDR3 region has the DNA TGTGCCAGCAGCCAAGTTTCAGGGGTGAACACTGAAGCTTTCTTT. The genes are TRBV3-1 (or the pseudogene TRBV3-2) and TRBJ1-1; a possible D gene is TRBD1 (6 bases). Trimming cost V 1 base and J 0 bases, with 9 bases left between them. Per germline, CDR1 LGHDT and CDR2 YNNKEL (reference sequence). The CDR3 loop spans 15 amino acids.

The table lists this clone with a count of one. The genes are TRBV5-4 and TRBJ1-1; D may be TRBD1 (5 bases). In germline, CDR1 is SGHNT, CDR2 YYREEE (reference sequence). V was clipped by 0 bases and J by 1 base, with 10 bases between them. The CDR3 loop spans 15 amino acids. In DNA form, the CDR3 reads TGTGCCAGCAGCTTGGGGGGGGGAGCGAACACTGAAGCTTTCTTT. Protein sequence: CASSLGGGANTEAFF.

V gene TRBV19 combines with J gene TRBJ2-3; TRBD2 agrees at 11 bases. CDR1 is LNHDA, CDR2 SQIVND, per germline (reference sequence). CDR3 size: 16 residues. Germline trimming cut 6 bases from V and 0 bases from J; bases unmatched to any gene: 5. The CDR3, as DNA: TGTGCCAGTAGCAATAGCGGGGGGGCTAGCACAGATACGCAGTATTTT. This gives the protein CASSNSGGASTDTQYF.

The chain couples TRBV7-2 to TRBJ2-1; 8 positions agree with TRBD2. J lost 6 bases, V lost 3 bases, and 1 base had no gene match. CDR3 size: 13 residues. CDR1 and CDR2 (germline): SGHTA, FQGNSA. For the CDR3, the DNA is TGTGCCAGCAGCTTCGGGACTAGCAATGAGCAGTTCTTC. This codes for CASSFGTSNEQFF.

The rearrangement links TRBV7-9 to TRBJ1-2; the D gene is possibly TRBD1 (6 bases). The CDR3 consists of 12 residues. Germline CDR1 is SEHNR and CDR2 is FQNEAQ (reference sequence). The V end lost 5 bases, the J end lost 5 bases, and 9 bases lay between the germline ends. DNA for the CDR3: TGTGCCAGCAGCCAGGACAGTTATGGCTACACCTTC. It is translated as CASSQDSYGYTF. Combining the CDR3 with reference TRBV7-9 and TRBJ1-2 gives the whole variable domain DTGVSQNPRHKITKRGQNVTFRCDPISEHNRLYWYRQTLGQGPEFLTYFQNEAQLEKSRLLSDRFSAERPKGSFSTLEIQRTEQGDSAMYLCASSQDSYGYTFGSGTRLTVV.

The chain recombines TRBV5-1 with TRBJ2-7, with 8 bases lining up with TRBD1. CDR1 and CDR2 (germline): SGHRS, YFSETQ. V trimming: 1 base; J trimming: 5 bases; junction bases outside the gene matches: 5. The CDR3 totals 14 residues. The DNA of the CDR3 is TGCGCCAGCAGCTTGCGACAGGGGTCGGACGAGCAGTACTTC. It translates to CASSLRQGSDEQYF.

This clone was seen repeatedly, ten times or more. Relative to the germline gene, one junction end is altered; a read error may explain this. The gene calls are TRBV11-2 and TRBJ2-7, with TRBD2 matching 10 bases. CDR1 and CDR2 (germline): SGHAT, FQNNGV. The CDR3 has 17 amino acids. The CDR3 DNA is TGTGCCACCAGCACCTGGACTAGCGGACGCGGGTCCTACGAGCAGTACTTC. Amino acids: CATSTWTSGRGSYEQYF.

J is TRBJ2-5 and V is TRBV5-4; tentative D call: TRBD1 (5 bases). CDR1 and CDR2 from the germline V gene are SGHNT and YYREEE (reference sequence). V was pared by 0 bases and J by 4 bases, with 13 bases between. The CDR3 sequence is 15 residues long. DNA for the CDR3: TGTGCCAGCAGCTTGGCAGGGCAGTTGGGAGAGACCCAGTACTTC. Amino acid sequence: CASSLAGQLGETQYF.

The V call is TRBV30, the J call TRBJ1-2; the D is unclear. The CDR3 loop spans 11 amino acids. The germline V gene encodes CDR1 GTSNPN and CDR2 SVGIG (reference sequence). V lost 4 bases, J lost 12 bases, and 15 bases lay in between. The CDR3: CAWNSRSLDTF. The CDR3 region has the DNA TGTGCCTGGAATAGTAGATCTCTAGACACCTTC. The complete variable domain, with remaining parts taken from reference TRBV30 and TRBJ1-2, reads SQTIHQWPATLVQPVGSPLSLECTVEGTSNPNLYWYRQAAGRGLQLLFYSVGIGQISSEVPQNLSASRPQDRQFILSSKKLLLSDSGFYLCAWNSRSLDTFGSGTRLTVV.

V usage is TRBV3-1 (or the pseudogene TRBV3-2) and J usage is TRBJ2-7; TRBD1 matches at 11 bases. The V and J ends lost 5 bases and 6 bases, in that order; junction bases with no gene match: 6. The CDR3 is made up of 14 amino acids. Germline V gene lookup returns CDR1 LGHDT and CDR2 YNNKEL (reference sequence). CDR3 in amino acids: CASSYTGTGGEQYF. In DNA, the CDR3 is TGTGCCAGCAGCTATACCGGGACAGGGGGCGAGCAGTACTTC.